Listed below are T cell receptor beta chains from one sample, sequenced in a study of PD-1 blockade in classical Hodgkin lymphoma. Sequencing used immunoSEQ multiplex PCR; TCRdb keeps in-frame clones, though not all of them. This sample has around 100,000 clones, with around 89% found just once. The sequencing used peripheral blood mononuclear cells (PBMCs), collected before the second cycle of nivolumab. The receptor source for this set is a human donor with classical Hodgkin lymphoma. The CDR3 runs from the conserved cysteine through the conserved F or W. The order of the fields is D gene, clone size, V gene, J gene, CDR3 DNA, CDR3 protein. The D gene is left open where the match is weak. For some rows the clone size is stated as once, few or many, or as a class when expanded; others skip it.

NA	NA	TRBV15	TRBJ1-5	TGTGCCACCAGCAGAGATCCGCCCGGGATTACGAGCAATCAGCCCCAGCATTTT	CATSRDPPGITSNQPQHF
TRBD1	NA	TRBV5-1	TRBJ1-1	TGCGCCAGCAGCCCGGGACAGTGGGGGACTGAAGCTTTCTTT	CASSPGQWGTEAFF
TRBD1	once	TRBV27	TRBJ2-1	TGTGCCAGCAGCTGGACAGGGGGCAATGAGCAGTTCTTC	CASSWTGGNEQFF
TRBD1	NA	TRBV9	TRBJ1-4	TGTGCCAGCAGCGAGGGGGCTGGTAATGAAAAACTGTTTTTT	CASSEGAGNEKLFF
NA	NA	TRBV6-5	TRBJ2-3	TGTGCCAGCAGTCTCCCCGGGGCAGATACGCAGTATTTT	CASSLPGADTQYF
NA	NA	TRBV6-5	TRBJ2-3	TGTGCCAGCAGTTTAAAGGATACGCAGTATTTT	CASSLKDTQYF
NA	NA	TRBV7-2	TRBJ1-5	TGTGCCAGCAGCTTGAAGGGCGGAGCGGCTTGGCAGCCCCAGCATTTT	CASSLKGGAAWQPQHF
NA	NA	TRBV9	TRBJ2-1	TGTGCCAGCAGCGTAGTAGGGGGATACAATGAGCAGTTCTTC	CASSVVGGYNEQFF
TRBD2	NA	TRBV6-5	TRBJ2-3	TGTGCCAGCAGTTCGCCTAGCGGGGAGGCAGATACGCAGTATTTT	CASSSPSGEADTQYF
TRBD2	NA	TRBV6-6	TRBJ2-1	TGTGCCAGCAGTTCTAGCGGGGGGTCAGGCAATGAGCAGTTCTTC	CASSSSGGSGNEQFF
NA	NA	TRBV7-9	TRBJ1-2	TGTGCCAGCAGCTTAGGACAGCATGGCTACACCTTC	CASSLGQHGYTF
NA	NA	TRBV7-8	TRBJ2-3	TGTGCCAGCACCCCCGGGGGCAGGGGAGCAGATACGCAGTATTTT	CASTPGGRGADTQYF
NA	NA	TRBV2	TRBJ1-2	TGTGCCAGCAGTGCCGGAACAGGTGCTGGCTACACCTTC	CASSAGTGAGYTF
NA	NA	TRBV6-5	TRBJ2-7	TGTGCCAGCAGTTACGAGGGGGGTACCTCCTACGAGCAGTACTTC	CASSYEGGTSYEQYF
NA	once	TRBV7-2	TRBJ2-3	TGTGCCAGCAGCCCAATTCAGGGATTCTCCACAGATACGCAGTATTTT	CASSPIQGFSTDTQYF
NA	NA	TRBV9	TRBJ2-7	TGTGCCAGCAGCGTAGTCTCGCACCCCTCCTACGAGCAGTACTTC	CASSVVSHPSYEQYF
TRBD1	NA	TRBV19	TRBJ2-7	TGTGCCAGTAATAAGGGGGCGGCTTCCTACGAGCAGTACTTC	CASNKGAASYEQYF
TRBD1	few	TRBV15	TRBJ2-7	TGTGCCACCAGCAGGGGACAGGGTTTTGGGGAGCAGTACTTC	CATSRGQGFGEQYF
TRBD1	few	TRBV7-2	TRBJ1-3	TGTGCCAGCAAAGGACGGACAGGGTATGGAAACACCATATATTTT	CASKGRTGYGNTIYF
NA	NA	TRBV21-1	TRBJ2-1	TGTGCCAGCAGCAAAAGTACACCGACCCTGGGGGATGAGCAGTTCTTC	CASSKSTPTLGDEQFF
TRBD1	NA	TRBV4-2	TRBJ1-1	TGTGCCAGCAGCCTTGGAGCAGGGGGCTTTACTGAAGCTTTCTTT	CASSLGAGGFTEAFF
NA	NA	TRBV7-2	TRBJ2-5	TGTGCCAGCAGCCATCCCCGGGGGCGGGAGACCCAGTACTTC	CASSHPRGRETQYF
NA	NA	TRBV5-1	TRBJ2-7	TGCGCCAGCAGCTTGGATCCGGGCGCAACCTACGAGCAGTACTTC	CASSLDPGATYEQYF
NA	NA	TRBV11-3	TRBJ2-3	TGTGCCAGCAGCTTGGAGGGCACAGATACGCAGTATTTT	CASSLEGTDTQYF